The source of this TCR beta chain is a study of T cell responses to AZD1222 COVID-19 vaccine. With 2 bases removed from V and 1 base from J, the gap between germline ends came to 10 bases. CDR3 length: 14 amino acids. CDR1 is SQVTM and CDR2 is ANQGSEA in the germline V gene. TCRdb keeps only in-frame clones here, not all; method: immunoSEQ multiplex PCR. The top ten hold about 46% of the sample, which has tens of thousands of clones, 60% to 85% seen once. This clone was detected a few times. Its antigen remains unknown. It was second doses at about 4 or about 12 weeks that were pooled. Study-wide results and caveats: Among vaccine-associated CD4 TCRs, coverage spanned spike, with dominance at 160-218 and 743-854. Unmutated variant regions are reportedly the target of nearly half of TCRs that are spike-specific. Donors in the cohort were predominantly white British and more often female, and clonal diversity was possibly underestimated.

The V call is TRBV29-1, the J call TRBJ2-3; D possibly corresponds to TRBD2 (6 bases). This sequence was found in an adult who received the AZD1222 COVID-19 vaccine. The sample consisted of peripheral blood, taken 28 days after the second AZD1222 dose. This chain's CDR3 is CSVEPPGGTDTQYF. In DNA, the CDR3 is TGCAGCGTTGAACCTCCGGGGGGCACAGATACGCAGTATTTT.